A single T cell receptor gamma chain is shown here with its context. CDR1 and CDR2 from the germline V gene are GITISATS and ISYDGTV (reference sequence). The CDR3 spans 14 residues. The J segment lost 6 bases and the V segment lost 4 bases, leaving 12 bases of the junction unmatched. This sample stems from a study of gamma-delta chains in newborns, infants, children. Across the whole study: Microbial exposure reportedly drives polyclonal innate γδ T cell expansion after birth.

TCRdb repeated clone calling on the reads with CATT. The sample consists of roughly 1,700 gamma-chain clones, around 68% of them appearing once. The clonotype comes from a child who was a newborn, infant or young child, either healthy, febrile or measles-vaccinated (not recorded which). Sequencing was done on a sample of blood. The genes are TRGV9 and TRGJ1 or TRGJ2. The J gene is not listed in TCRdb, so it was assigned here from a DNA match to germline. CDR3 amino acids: CALWERGGIYKKLF. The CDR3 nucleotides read TGTGCCTTGTGGGAAAGAGGAGGGATTTATAAGAAACTCTTT.